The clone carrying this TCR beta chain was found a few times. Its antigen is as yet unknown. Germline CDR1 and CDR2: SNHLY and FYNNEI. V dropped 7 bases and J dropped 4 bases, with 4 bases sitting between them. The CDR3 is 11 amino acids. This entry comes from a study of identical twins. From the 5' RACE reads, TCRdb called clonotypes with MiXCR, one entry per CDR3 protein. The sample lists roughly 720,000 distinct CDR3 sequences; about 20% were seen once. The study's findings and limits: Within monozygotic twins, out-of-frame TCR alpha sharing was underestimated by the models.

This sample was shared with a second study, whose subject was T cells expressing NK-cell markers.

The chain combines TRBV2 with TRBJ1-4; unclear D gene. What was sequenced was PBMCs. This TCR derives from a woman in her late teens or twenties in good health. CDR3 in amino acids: CASKGNEKLFF. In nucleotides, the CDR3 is TGTGCCAGCAAGGGTAATGAAAAACTGTTTTTT.